Following are 22 T cell receptor beta chains from one sample sequenced in a study of cytomegalovirus exposure and HLA in healthy donors. Primers included in the PCR were 60 Vbeta and 13 Jbeta primers. Sequenced by immunoSEQ multiplex PCR; TCRdb stores in-frame clones only, minus some. This table has roughly 120,000 clones, less than 65% appearing once. Sequencing was carried out using PBMCs. The receptor source for this set is a man aged 40-55 years in good health and CMV-seropositive.

This clone was seen a few times. The rearrangement links TRBV2 to TRBJ2-7, with 7 nucleotides matching TRBD1. With 6 bases clipped from V and 3 bases from J, the junction kept 5 bases outside the gene matches. The CDR3 runs to 13 residues. Germline assignment: CDR1 SNHLY and CDR2 FYNNEI. The CDR3 is CASRLGTDYEQYF. In DNA, the CDR3 is TGTGCCAGCAGACTTGGGACAGACTACGAGCAGTACTTC.

This clone was found once. The chain uses TRBV5-1 and TRBJ2-5; perhaps TRBD2 as D (5 bases). Germline CDR1 is SGHRS and CDR2 is YFSETQ. Trimming stripped 0 bases from V and 3 bases from J, with 6 bases between. The CDR3 loop spans 13 amino acids. This CDR3 is CASSLVGEETQYF. In DNA, the CDR3 is TGCGCCAGCAGCTTGGTGGGAGAAGAGACCCAGTACTTC.

This chain links TRBV7-6 with TRBJ2-7; 9 bases map to TRBD2. The CDR3 runs 14 residues. The trim removed 5 bases at V and 7 bases at J, leaving 9 bases unmatched. The germline gives CDR1 SGHVS, CDR2 FNYEAQ. The CDR3 loop reads CASSPRVAGEEQYF. CDR3 in DNA: TGTGCCAGCAGCCCCCGGGTAGCGGGAGAAGAGCAGTACTTC.

This chain links TRBV4-1 with TRBJ1-5; D gene unclear. This CDR3 has 18 amino acids. Germline V gene data show CDR1 as MGHRA and CDR2 as YSYEKL. V was clipped by 4 bases and J by 0 bases, with 19 bases between them. The DNA of the CDR3 is TGCGCCAGCAGCCCACAGCGGGCAGGAGCATATAGCAATCAGCCCCAGCATTTT. Translating it yields CASSPQRAGAYSNQPQHF.

The chain employs TRBV7-3 and TRBJ1-1, with D unclear. The V and J ends lost 5 bases and 0 bases respectively, with 13 bases between them. The CDR3 is 15 residues long. CDR1 and CDR2 (germline): SGHTA, FQGTGA. CDR3 coding DNA: TGTGCCAGCAGCGCCTCCAGGCTCATGAACACTGAAGCTTTCTTT. Its protein product is CASSASRLMNTEAFF.

The rearrangement joins TRBV10-2 to TRBJ1-6, with D possibly being TRBD1 (5 bases). Germline V gene data show CDR1 as WSHSY and CDR2 as SAAADI. The V and J ends lost 6 bases and 6 bases respectively, with 9 bases between them. This CDR3 spans 13 amino acids. CDR3 bases: TGCGCCAGCAGGAGGGACTTTAATTCACCCCTCCACTTT. Translation: CASRRDFNSPLHF.

This chain joins TRBV5-6 and TRBJ2-1; 10 nucleotides align to TRBD2. Germline-derived CDR1 and CDR2 are SGHDT and YYEEEE. There are 14 residues in the CDR3. Unmatched junction bases numbered 1, after V lost 4 bases and J lost 3 bases. This CDR3 is CASSRTSGYNEQFF. The CDR3 bases are TGTGCCAGCAGCCGGACTAGCGGCTACAATGAGCAGTTCTTC. The full variable domain, its missing parts supplied by reference TRBV5-6 and TRBJ2-1, is DAGVTQSPTHLIKTRGQQVTLRCSPKSGHDTVSWYQQALGQGPQFIFQYYEEEERQRGNFPDRFSGHQFPNYSSELNVNALLLGDSALYLCASSRTSGYNEQFFGPGTRLTVL.

The rearrangement uses TRBV6-1 and TRBJ2-7; TRBD2 matches at 8 bases. Germline trimming cut 2 bases from V and 2 bases from J; bases unmatched to any gene: 2. This CDR3 region has 14 residues. Germline V gene data show CDR1 as MNHNS and CDR2 as SASEGT. The CDR3 spells CASSEKGLAYEQYF. DNA of the CDR3: TGTGCCAGCAGTGAAAAGGGACTAGCCTACGAGCAGTACTTC.

V is TRBV27 and J is TRBJ2-7; 12 nucleotides align to TRBD2. After removal of 2 bases from V and 6 bases from J, the junction contained 5 bases not matched to a gene. Germline V gives CDR1 MNHEY, CDR2 SMNVEV (reference sequence). There are 15 residues in the CDR3. CDR3 region: CASSLIRTSGIEQYF. CDR3 coding DNA: TGTGCCAGCAGTTTAATACGGACTAGCGGGATCGAGCAGTACTTC.

This clone was seen only a few times. The rearrangement uses TRBV4-2 and TRBJ1-5, with unresolved D. The germline gives CDR1 LGHNA, CDR2 YNFKEQ. The ends were cut back, 7 bases at V and 0 bases at J, with 16 bases in the middle. This CDR3 is 16 amino acids long. CDR3 nucleotides: TGTGCCAGCAATCCCTACGCGGGGAATAGCAATCAGCCCCAGCATTTT. Translation gives CASNPYAGNSNQPQHF.

The chain is built from TRBV2 and TRBJ2-7; 7 bases align to TRBD2. Germline V gives CDR1 SNHLY, CDR2 FYNNEI. This CDR3 comprises 13 residues. With 6 bases clipped from V and 3 bases from J, the junction kept 5 bases outside the gene matches. DNA for the CDR3: TGTGCCAGCAGATCGACTAGCTACTACGAGCAGTACTTC. Amino acid sequence: CASRSTSYYEQYF. The full variable domain, its missing parts supplied by reference TRBV2 and TRBJ2-7, is EPEVTQTPSHQVTQMGQEVILRCVPISNHLYFYWYRQILGQKVEFLVSFYNNEISEKSEIFDDQFSVERPDGSNFTLKIRSTKLEDSAMYFCASRSTSYYEQYFGPGTRLTVT.

The count of this clone is one. The gene calls are TRBV29-1 and TRBJ2-1; D remains unclear. V lost 5 bases and J lost 1, with 6 bases in between. Germline V CDR1 and CDR2: SQVTM, ANQGSEA. The CDR3 consists of 12 residues. CDR3 sequence: CSVLQSYNEQFF. CDR3 nucleotide sequence: TGCAGCGTTCTCCAGTCCTACAATGAGCAGTTCTTC.

This clone was seen more than once but under ten times. The genes are TRBV4-1 and TRBJ2-1, with D tentatively TRBD2 (6 bases). Trimming took off 1 base at V and 0 bases at J, with 13 bases between the two ends. Per germline, CDR1 MGHRA and CDR2 YSYEKL. CDR3 length: 17 residues. CDR3 bases: TGCGCCAGCAGCCAAGGGTTAGCGGTAAGCTCCTACAATGAGCAGTTCTTC. This codes for CASSQGLAVSSYNEQFF.

The chain combines TRBV5-1 with TRBJ2-1; 12 bases fit TRBD2. The CDR3 has 18 residues. The V gene's germline CDR1 is SGHRS and CDR2 YFSETQ. V was clipped by 4 bases and J by 5 bases; unmatched bases: 13. The CDR3 DNA is TGCGCCAGCAGCCTTGGACTAGCGGGAACAACCGGGAACAATGAGCAGTTCTTC. This encodes CASSLGLAGTTGNNEQFF.

This clone was recorded a few times. This chain joins TRBV7-3 and TRBJ1-2; perhaps TRBD1 as D (5 bases). Looked up from germline, CDR1 is SGHTA and CDR2 is FQGTGA. The V and J ends lost 0 bases and 3 bases respectively, with 11 bases between them. CDR3 size: 15 residues. CDR3 DNA sequence: TGTGCCAGCAGCTTAACAGGGTTAGGGGACTATGGCTACACCTTC. Translating gives CASSLTGLGDYGYTF.

The rearrangement links TRBV4-2 to TRBJ2-5; a weak D match, TRBD1 (6 bases). The closer fit of TRBJ2-7 to the DNA end suggests the J call may be wrong. CDR3 size: 14 residues. Germline V lookup: CDR1 LGHNA, CDR2 YNFKEQ. Here the CDR3 DNA reads TGTGCCAGCAGCCAAGGGGGGCCCTCCTACGAGCAGTACTTC. It yields the protein CASSQGGPSYEQYF.

In its sample, this clone was seen a few times. The chain joins TRBV2 to TRBJ1-5; 8 nucleotides align to TRBD1. Per germline, CDR1 SNHLY and CDR2 FYNNEI. The ends lost 4 bases at V and 5 bases at J; junction bases unmatched: 4. The CDR3 runs 14 residues. The CDR3 region is CASSVGQGDQPQHF. DNA for the CDR3: TGTGCCAGCAGTGTTGGACAGGGAGATCAGCCCCAGCATTTT.

This clone was picked up a small number of times. The rearrangement uses TRBV4-3 and TRBJ1-2; 9 bases map to TRBD1. The CDR3 extends over 14 amino acids. With V trimmed by 4 bases and J by 2 bases, 2 bases remained unmatched. CDR1 and CDR2 from the germline V gene are LGHNA and YSLEER. In DNA form, the CDR3 reads TGCGCCAGCAGCCTCGGGACAGGGAACTATGGCTACACCTTC. Translated, it gives CASSLGTGNYGYTF.

This clone was found a few times. The chain uses TRBV19 and TRBJ2-3; D perhaps matches TRBD1 (6 bases). In germline, CDR1 is LNHDA, CDR2 SQIVND (reference sequence). V was trimmed by 1 base and J by 6 bases, leaving 14 bases between them. This CDR3 has 15 residues. CDR3: CASSIGGRGWDTQYF. The DNA of the CDR3 is TGTGCCAGTAGTATAGGAGGCAGGGGATGGGATACGCAGTATTTT.

The V call is TRBV7-9, the J call TRBJ1-3; perhaps TRBD1 as D (5 bases). Germline CDR1 SEHNR, CDR2 FQNEAQ (reference sequence). The CDR3 has 18 amino acids. The V gene lost 5 bases and the J gene lost 0 bases, with 20 bases spanning the gap. In nucleotides, the CDR3 is TGTGCCAGCAGCGGGGAAGCCGCCCGACAGCGCTCTGGAAACACCATATATTTT. Protein sequence: CASSGEAARQRSGNTIYF.

The rearrangement uses TRBV2 and TRBJ1-1; 7 nucleotides line up with TRBD1. CDR3 length: 13 amino acids. With 6 bases clipped from V and 4 bases from J, the junction kept 5 bases outside the gene matches. CDR1 is SNHLY, CDR2 FYNNEI, per germline. The CDR3 protein is CASRRQGPTEAFF. CDR3 coding DNA: TGTGCCAGCAGAAGACAGGGTCCCACTGAAGCTTTCTTT.

This clone was picked up a small number of times. The chain links TRBV6-5 to TRBJ1-5; D possibly corresponds to TRBD1 (6 bases). CDR1 MNHEY and CDR2 SVGAGI come from the germline V gene. The CDR3 spans 14 residues. Between the trimmed V and J ends, which lost 6 bases and 0 bases, there was a span of 9 bases. CDR3 DNA sequence: TGTGCCAGCAGCCGGACAGTTAGCAATCAGCCCCAGCATTTT. It is translated as CASSRTVSNQPQHF.